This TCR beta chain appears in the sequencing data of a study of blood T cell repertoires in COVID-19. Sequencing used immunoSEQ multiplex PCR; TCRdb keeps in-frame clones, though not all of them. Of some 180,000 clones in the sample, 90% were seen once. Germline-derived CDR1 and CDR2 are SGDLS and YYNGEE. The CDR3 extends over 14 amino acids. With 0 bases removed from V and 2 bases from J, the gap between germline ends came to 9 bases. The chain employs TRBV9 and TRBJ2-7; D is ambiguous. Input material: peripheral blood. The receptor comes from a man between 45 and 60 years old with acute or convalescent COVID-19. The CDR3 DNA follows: TGTGCCAGCAGCGTAGCAGGAAGGACCTACGAGCAGTACTTC. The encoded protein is CASSVAGRTYEQYF.